This is a list of T cell receptor beta chains from one sample in a study of shared clonotypes between healthy human individuals. Libraries were prepared by immunoSEQ multiplex PCR; TCRdb keeps only in-frame clonotypes and omits some of them. The repertoire includes about 2.2 million clones, about 93% of them detected once, and more than 1.5% sits in the top ten. The sequencing input was naive CD8+ T cells from PBMCs. The source of these receptors is a man younger than 35 in good health. Some clones in this sample may be carry-over from other donors' samples. The CDR3 runs from the conserved cysteine through the conserved F or W. A D gene is named only where the DNA matches it firmly. Size values are once, few and many counts, or a class for expanded clones, and some rows have none.

-	TRBV11-2	once	TRBJ1-2	TGTGCCAGCAGCTTATCAGAGGGACCAGGCTATGGCTACACCTTC	CASSLSEGPGYGYTF
-	TRBV11-2	-	TRBJ1-2	TGTGCCAGCAGCTTGGGCAGGAGGACTGGCTACACCTTC	CASSLGRRTGYTF
-	TRBV27	-	TRBJ2-7	TGTGCCAGCAGTTTGCACCCACCCTACGAGCAGTACTTC	CASSLHPPYEQYF
TRBD2	TRBV7-8	-	TRBJ2-7	TGTGCCAGCCTCGTAAGGGGCCCAGCGGGAGGAACGTACGAGCAGTACTTC	CASLVRGPAGGTYEQYF
TRBD2	TRBV27	-	TRBJ2-1	TGTGCCAGCAGTTTAGGCTCCCCGGGACTAGCTAATGAGCAGTTCTTC	CASSLGSPGLANEQFF
TRBD2	TRBV15	-	TRBJ2-7	TGTGCCACCAGCAGAGCCAGCGGGGACTACGAGCAGTACTTC	CATSRASGDYEQYF
-	TRBV19	-	TRBJ2-5	TGTGCCAGTAGTATTAGAGGAGAGGAGACCCAGTACTTC	CASSIRGEETQYF
-	TRBV11-2	-	TRBJ1-3	TGTGCCAGCAGGGGGACCGGGGGTTGGACTGGAAACACCATATATTTT	CASRGTGGWTGNTIYF
-	TRBV14	-	TRBJ2-1	TGTGCCAGCAGCCACAAGCGGATGAGCTCCTACAATGAGCAGTTCTTC	CASSHKRMSSYNEQFF
-	TRBV15	-	TRBJ2-7	TGTGCCACCAGACCGCATGGGGAGAGCTACGAGCAGTACTTC	CATRPHGESYEQYF
-	TRBV30	-	TRBJ2-5	TGTGCCTGGAACCATGGGGCGGAGACCCAGTACTTC	CAWNHGAETQYF
TRBD2	TRBV7-3	-	TRBJ2-1	TGTGCCAGCAGCCAATCGTCGGGACTAGCGGAGCCCTACAATGAGCAGTTCTTC	CASSQSSGLAEPYNEQFF
-	TRBV5-1	-	TRBJ2-3	TGCGCCAGTTCCCAGGGGTTTAACACAGATACGCAGTATTTT	CASSQGFNTDTQYF
-	TRBV6-5	-	TRBJ1-1	TGTGCCAGCAGTTACTCCCTCACCACTGAAGCTTTCTTT	CASSYSLTTEAFF
-	TRBV6-6	-	TRBJ2-5	TGTGCCACCGAGCTTGGTCCTTCCCAAGAGACCCAGTACTTC	CATELGPSQETQYF
-	TRBV29-1	-	TRBJ1-1	TGCAGCGTTGACAGCCTAAACACTGAAGCTTTCTTT	CSVDSLNTEAFF
-	TRBV28	-	TRBJ1-4	TGTGCCAGCAGTTTATCACGGAATTTTGAAAAACTGTTTTTT	CASSLSRNFEKLFF
-	TRBV7-9	-	TRBJ2-3	TGTGCCAGCAGCCAGACCTTGGATACGCAGTATTTT	CASSQTLDTQYF
-	TRBV13	once	TRBJ2-2	TGTGCCAGCAGCTTAGGGACCACGAACACCGGGGAGCTGTTTTTT	CASSLGTTNTGELFF
-	TRBV4-3	-	TRBJ2-2	TGCGCCAGCAGCCAAGATCTTAATAGACCCACTTATGCAACCGGGGAGCTGTTTTTT	CASSQDLNRPTYATGELFF
-	TRBV29-1	once	TRBJ2-1	TGCAGCGTCCTACAGGATAATGAGCAGTTCTTC	CSVLQDNEQFF
TRBD1	TRBV5-1	-	TRBJ2-7	TGCGCCAGCAGCCCAGGACAGGGGGCCTCCTACGAGCAGTACTTC	CASSPGQGASYEQYF
-	TRBV28	-	TRBJ1-5	TGTGCCAGCGGAGACTTCCATAGCAATCAGCCCCAGCATTTT	CASGDFHSNQPQHF
TRBD1	TRBV30	-	TRBJ2-2	TGTGCCTGGAGTGATGACAGGGGGCGCGACACCGGGGAGCTGTTTTTT	CAWSDDRGRDTGELFF
-	TRBV25-1	-	TRBJ1-1	TGTGCCAGCAGTGATAGGGCGGGGGCGAACACTGAAGCTTTCTTT	CASSDRAGANTEAFF
-	TRBV21-1	-	TRBJ2-7	TGTGCCAGTAGTACTGGGACTAGCGGGAGAGGGGTGGCCTACGAGCAGTACTTC	CASSTGTSGRGVAYEQYF
-	TRBV18	once	TRBJ1-1	TGTGCCAGCTCACCCAATGGACCGTTGAACACTGAAGCTTTCTTT	CASSPNGPLNTEAFF
-	TRBV19	-	TRBJ1-5	TGTGCCAGTAGCCCCCGTCTAAGCAATCAGCCCCAGCATTTT	CASSPRLSNQPQHF
-	TRBV9	few	TRBJ1-1	TGTGCCAGCAGCGAATGGGCCAGCACTGAAGCTTTCTTT	CASSEWASTEAFF